The present T cell receptor beta chain was sequenced within a study of T cell responses to AZD1222 COVID-19 vaccine. Sequenced by immunoSEQ multiplex PCR; TCRdb stores in-frame clones only, minus some. Of some 39,000 clones listed, 90% are singletons. Study observations and caveats: There were mostly white British donors and more females than males, and clonal diversity was possibly underestimated. The span of vaccine-associated CD4 TCRs extended across spike, with dominance at 160-218 and 743-854.

Germline loops: CDR1 MNHEY, CDR2 SMNVEV (reference sequence). Trimming cost V 2 bases and J 1 base, with 11 bases left between them. CDR3 length: 15 amino acids. A word on this clone: Its antigen is currently unknown.

The rearrangement uses TRBV27 and TRBJ1-1; a possible D gene is TRBD1 (5 bases). The sequence was collected from an adult who received the AZD1222 COVID-19 vaccine. Material: peripheral blood, obtained 28 days after the second AZD1222 dose. In nucleotides, the CDR3 is TGTGCCAGCAGTTTAGATTCGCAGGGGAACACTGAAGCTTTCTTT. Amino acid sequence: CASSLDSQGNTEAFF.